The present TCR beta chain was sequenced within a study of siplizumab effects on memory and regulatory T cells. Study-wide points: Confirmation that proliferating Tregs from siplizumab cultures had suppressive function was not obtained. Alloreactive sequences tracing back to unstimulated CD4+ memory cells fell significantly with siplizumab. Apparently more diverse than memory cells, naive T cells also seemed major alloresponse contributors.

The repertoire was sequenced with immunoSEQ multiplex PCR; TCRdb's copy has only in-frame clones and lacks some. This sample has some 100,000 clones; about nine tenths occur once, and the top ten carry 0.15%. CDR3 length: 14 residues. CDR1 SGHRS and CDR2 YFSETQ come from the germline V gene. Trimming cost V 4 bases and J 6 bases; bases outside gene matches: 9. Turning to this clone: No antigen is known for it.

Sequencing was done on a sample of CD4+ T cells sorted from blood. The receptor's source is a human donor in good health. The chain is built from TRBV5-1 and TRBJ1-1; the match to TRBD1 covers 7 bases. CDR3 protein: CASSQQGISAEAFF. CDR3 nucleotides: TGCGCCAGCAGCCAACAGGGGATTTCCGCTGAAGCTTTCTTT.